These T cell receptor beta chains were read from a single sample in a study of blood T cell repertoires in COVID-19. The assay was immunoSEQ multiplex PCR, and TCRdb's table has in-frame clones only and misses some. The sample has about 670,000 clones, around 90% seen once; the top ten hold about 0.24%. The specimen sequenced was peripheral blood. These receptor sequences come from a woman aged 18-29 years with acute or convalescent COVID-19. Both conserved end residues are part of each CDR3. D genes are given only for firm matches. Size is stated for part of the rows, as once, few or many counts, or as a class when the clone is expanded.

TRBJ2-2,TRBV19,.,.,CASSIAPSNTGELFF,TGTGCCAGTAGTATAGCCCCGTCGAACACCGGGGAGCTGTTTTTT
TRBJ1-1,TRBV30,.,.,CAWRKGVVTEAFF,TGTGCCTGGAGAAAAGGGGTGGTCACTGAAGCTTTCTTT
TRBJ2-6,TRBV7-9,.,.,CASSQSGANVLTF,TGTGCCAGCAGCCAGTCCGGGGCCAACGTCCTGACTTTC
TRBJ1-5,TRBV24-1,.,.,CATSLENQPQHF,TGTGCCACCAGTCTAGAAAATCAGCCCCAGCATTTT
TRBJ1-2,TRBV4-3,.,TRBD1,CASSRGTQGGYGYTF,TGCGCCAGCAGCCGGGGGACACAGGGGGGCTATGGCTACACCTTC
TRBJ1-2,TRBV27,few,TRBD1,CASSSRTGREYGYTF,TGTGCCAGCAGTTCCCGGACAGGGAGGGAATATGGCTACACCTTC
TRBJ1-2,TRBV7-2,.,.,CASSLEAGKGYTF,TGTGCCAGCAGCTTAGAGGCAGGCAAAGGCTACACCTTC
TRBJ2-1,TRBV25-1,.,TRBD1,CASSDLGDRKYNEQFF,TGTGCCAGCAGTGATCTTGGGGACAGAAAATACAATGAGCAGTTCTTC
TRBJ1-1,TRBV9,.,TRBD1,CASRPRQGPEAFF,TGTGCCAGCAGGCCCAGACAGGGCCCTGAAGCTTTCTTT
TRBJ2-7,TRBV28,.,TRBD1,CASTLGQGAYEQYF,TGTGCCAGCACCTTGGGGCAGGGGGCTTACGAGCAGTACTTC
TRBJ2-3,TRBV4-3,.,.,CASSQEGWDTNTDTQYF,TGCGCCAGCAGCCAAGAAGGATGGGACACAAACACAGATACGCAGTATTTT
TRBJ1-2,TRBV29-1,.,TRBD1,CSVAGDRGTNYGYTF,TGCAGCGTTGCGGGGGACAGGGGCACGAACTATGGCTACACCTTC
TRBJ2-5,TRBV30,.,.,CAWSSQRGSETQYF,TGTGCCTGGAGCAGTCAAAGGGGCTCCGAGACCCAGTACTTC
TRBJ2-1,TRBV6-2/TRBV6-3,.,TRBD1,CASSYSRDRVLGSYNEQFF,TGTGCCAGCAGTTACTCCCGGGACAGGGTATTGGGCTCCTACAATGAGCAGTTCTTC
TRBJ2-7,TRBV27,.,TRBD1,CASSSGTGYEQYF,TGTGCCAGCAGTTCCGGGACAGGGTACGAGCAGTACTTC
TRBJ1-1,TRBV30,.,TRBD1,CAWGTGVGLGLYTEAFF,TGTGCCTGGGGGACAGGGGTCGGTCTCGGACTGTACACTGAAGCTTTCTTT
TRBJ2-3,TRBV9,.,TRBD2,CASSVALRGGTTDTQYF,TGTGCCAGCAGCGTAGCACTCCGGGGGGGGACCACAGATACGCAGTATTTT
TRBJ1-2,TRBV12-3/TRBV12-4,.,.,CASSLARDYGYTF,TGTGCCAGCAGTTTAGCGAGGGACTATGGCTACACCTTC
TRBJ2-5,TRBV5-6,few,.,CASSGGADYAEETQYF,TGTGCCAGCAGCGGCGGGGCCGACTATGCAGAGGAGACCCAGTACTTC
TRBJ1-2,TRBV5-1,.,.,CASSLGGQQNYGYTF,TGCGCCAGCAGCTTGGGAGGACAGCAGAACTATGGCTACACCTTC
TRBJ1-5,TRBV24-1,once,TRBD1,CATSEGQGVQPQHF,TGTGCCACCAGTGAAGGGCAGGGGGTTCAGCCCCAGCATTTT
TRBJ1-3,TRBV7-9,.,TRBD1,CASSSGQVSGNTIYF,TGTGCCAGCAGCTCGGGACAGGTCTCTGGAAACACCATATATTTT
TRBJ1-4,TRBV27,.,.,CASSHRTPTNEKLFF,TGTGCCAGCAGTCATAGGACACCAACTAATGAAAAACTGTTTTTT
TRBJ1-4,TRBV27,.,TRBD1,CARCLPGQGSEKLFF,TGTGCCAGATGCTTACCGGGACAGGGTAGTGAAAAACTGTTTTTT
TRBJ2-7,TRBV24-1,.,.,CATSDPGDTSYEQYF,TGTGCCACCAGTGATCCCGGGGATACTTCCTACGAGCAGTACTTC
TRBJ1-1,TRBV4-1,few,.,CASSPGMLTRRPNTEAFF,TGCGCCAGCAGCCCGGGAATGTTGACCAGGCGTCCGAACACTGAAGCTTTCTTT
TRBJ1-2,TRBV30,.,TRBD1,CAWTWGTGDGYTF,TGTGCCTGGACCTGGGGGACAGGAGATGGCTACACCTTC
TRBJ1-2,TRBV6-5,.,.,CASIGGNRANYGYTF,TGTGCCAGCATAGGGGGAAACCGAGCTAACTATGGCTACACCTTC
TRBJ2-7,TRBV15,.,TRBD1,CATSRERDRGTDEQYF,TGTGCCACCAGCAGAGAGAGGGACAGGGGTACGGACGAGCAGTACTTC
TRBJ2-7,TRBV14,.,TRBD1,CASSQGAGGTLEQYF,TGTGCCAGCAGCCAAGGGGCAGGGGGCACGCTCGAGCAGTACTTC
TRBJ2-7,TRBV18,.,.,CASSPIQGSYEQYF,TGTGCCAGCTCACCTATCCAGGGCTCCTACGAGCAGTACTTC
TRBJ1-2,TRBV5-4,.,.,CASSLEGEGREANYGYTF,TGTGCCAGCAGCTTGGAGGGGGAGGGCAGGGAAGCCAACTATGGCTACACCTTC
TRBJ2-5,TRBV7-3,.,.,CASSLEPQETQYF,TGTGCCAGCAGCTTAGAGCCGCAAGAGACCCAGTACTTC
TRBJ1-2,TRBV18,.,TRBD1,CASSSYLQGFSNYGYTF,TGTGCCAGCTCATCATATTTACAGGGGTTTAGTAACTATGGCTACACCTTC
TRBJ1-2,TRBV4-1,.,.,CASSQAAGNYGYTF,TGCGCCAGCAGCCAAGCGGCAGGGAACTATGGCTACACCTTC
TRBJ1-2,TRBV10-2,.,.,CASSELRWGGYTF,TGCGCCAGCAGCGAACTGCGGTGGGGCGGCTACACCTTC
TRBJ2-1,TRBV27,.,TRBD2,CASSLGGDEQFF,TGTGCCAGCAGTTTGGGGGGGGACGAGCAGTTCTTC
TRBJ1-4,TRBV6-6,.,TRBD1,CASSYSQGASVLFF,TGTGCCAGCAGTTACAGTCAGGGGGCGTCGGTACTGTTTTTT
TRBJ1-1,TRBV5-1,.,.,CASSLGAANTEAFF,TGCGCCAGCAGCCTGGGAGCGGCGAACACTGAAGCTTTCTTT
TRBJ1-2,TRBV30,.,.,CAWSAPEESYGYTF,TGTGCCTGGAGTGCTCCGGAGGAGTCCTATGGCTACACCTTC
TRBJ2-1,TRBV13,.,.,CASSPIEGPTGSNEQFF,TGTGCCAGCAGCCCTATCGAAGGACCCACAGGATCTAATGAGCAGTTCTTC
TRBJ2-5,TRBV3-1/TRBV3-2,few,TRBD2,CASSQIRLAQETQYF,TGTGCCAGCAGCCAAATCCGACTAGCACAAGAGACCCAGTACTTC
TRBJ1-2,TRBV6-5,.,TRBD1,CASSFVTGDGYTF,TGTGCCAGCAGTTTCGTGACAGGGGATGGCTACACCTTC
TRBJ1-5,TRBV19,.,.,CASSLRSLNQPQHF,TGTGCCAGTAGTTTACGAAGCCTCAATCAGCCCCAGCATTTT
TRBJ1-1,TRBV5-1,.,TRBD1,CASSSDRAGNTEAFF,TGCGCCAGCAGCAGCGACAGGGCGGGAAACACTGAAGCTTTCTTT
TRBJ1-6,TRBV5-1,.,.,CASSLDVGGPLHF,TGCGCCAGCAGCTTGGACGTCGGGGGACCCCTCCACTTT